These 12 T cell receptor beta chains were sequenced from one sample in a study of blood T cell repertoires in COVID-19 (dated by TCRdb to about 2020). Receptor libraries were prepared by the immunoSEQ multiplex PCR assay. TCRdb took over this immuneACCESS table, retaining in-frame rearrangements with V and J assigned. Such tables are incomplete; in checked studies, under half of the missing clones stem from an unresolved V gene, and the remainder is unexplained. The sample records a few hundred thousand clones, 85% of which are singletons. The top ten clonotypes cover 3.5% to 4% of the sample. The material sequenced was peripheral blood. The receptor set was obtained from a woman aged 18-29 years with acute or convalescent COVID-19.

The J gene is TRBJ1-4, the V gene TRBV5-5; TRBD1 matches at 8 bases. The germline CDR1 and CDR2 sequences are SGHKS and YYEKEE (reference sequence). The CDR3 runs 14 residues. J gave up 8 bases and V 2 bases, and 5 bases lay outside the gene matches. The CDR3 loop reads CASSLGQGIEKLFF. CDR3 nucleotides: TGTGCCAGCAGCTTAGGACAGGGCATCGAAAAACTGTTTTTT.

Here the CDR3 reads CASSSRDGGYNSPLHF. CDR3 coding DNA: TGTGCCAGCAGCTCCCGGGACGGGGGTTATAATTCACCCCTCCACTTT. The chain employs TRBV9 and TRBJ1-6; TRBD1 might be the D (5 bases). CDR1 SGDLS and CDR2 YYNGEE come from the germline V gene. This CDR3 region has 16 residues. Trimming pared 4 bases from V and 4 bases from J, leaving 15 bases between.

The chain joins TRBV7-8 to TRBJ1-1; no clear D gene. The germline gives CDR1 SGHVS, CDR2 FQNEAQ. The CDR3 consists of 15 residues. The ends were cut back, 2 bases at V and 1 base at J, with 11 bases in the middle. The CDR3 reads CASSLNSISNTEAFF. CDR3 DNA sequence: TGTGCCAGCAGCTTAAACAGCATTTCGAACACTGAAGCTTTCTTT.

This clone was counted ten times or more. The J gene is TRBJ2-2, the V gene TRBV5-6, with 9 positions matching TRBD1. The V and J ends lost 5 bases and 3 bases, in that order; junction bases with no gene match: 5. The CDR3 covers 15 residues. CDR1 and CDR2 from the germline V gene are SGHDT and YYEEEE. The CDR3 DNA follows: TGTGCCAGCAGTGCCGGGACAGGGTACACCGGGGAGCTGTTTTTT. Protein: CASSAGTGYTGELFF.

This clone was detected once. The chain has TRBV3-1 (or the pseudogene TRBV3-2) and TRBJ1-4; D remains unclear. The V and J ends lost 1 base and 6 bases respectively, with 12 bases between them. CDR3 length: 15 residues. Germline CDR1 reads LGHDT; CDR2 reads YNNKEL (reference sequence). DNA for the CDR3: TGTGCCAGCAGCCAAGTATCGGGGTTTTATGAAAAACTGTTTTTT. This translates into CASSQVSGFYEKLFF.

This clone occurred once. The chain employs TRBV5-6 and TRBJ2-3, with TRBD1 matching over 11 bases. The length of the CDR3 is 14 residues. Trimming took 0 bases from V and 6 from J; bases not matched to a gene: 0. The germline CDR1 and CDR2 sequences are SGHDT and YYEEEE. This chain's CDR3 is CASSLGDRGDTQYF. The CDR3 bases are TGTGCCAGCAGCTTGGGGGACAGGGGGGATACGCAGTATTTT.

This clone turned up a few times. This chain connects TRBV4-1 to TRBJ1-1, with TRBD1 matching over 11 bases. Unmatched junction bases numbered 6, after V lost 0 bases and J lost 12 bases. This CDR3 has 14 residues. Germline values: CDR1 MGHRA, CDR2 YSYEKL. CDR3 nucleotides: TGCGCCAGCAGCCAAGATAGGACAGGGGGCGCGTCTTTCTTT. Amino acid sequence: CASSQDRTGGASFF.

The chain carries TRBV2 and TRBJ1-5, with TRBD1 as a possible D gene (6 bases). Germline lookup yields CDR1 SNHLY and CDR2 FYNNEI. V was cut by 6 bases and J by 4 bases, with 13 bases left in between. This CDR3 contains 14 residues. DNA for the CDR3: TGTGCCAGCAGCTCTGACAGGCGAAATCAGCCCCAGCATTTT. Its protein is CASSSDRRNQPQHF. Using reference TRBV2 and TRBJ1-5 for the parts outside the CDR3, the full variable domain is EPEVTQTPSHQVTQMGQEVILRCVPISNHLYFYWYRQILGQKVEFLVSFYNNEISEKSEIFDDQFSVERPDGSNFTLKIRSTKLEDSAMYFCASSSDRRNQPQHFGDGTRLSIL.

This chain connects TRBV5-1 to TRBJ2-6; D is perhaps TRBD2 (5 bases). CDR3 length equals 17 residues. Trimming removed 4 bases from V and 0 bases from J, with 14 bases in between. CDR1 is SGHRS and CDR2 is YFSETQ in the germline V gene. DNA for the CDR3: TGCGCCAGCAGCCCGCGGGCGGGCAACTCTGGGGCCAACGTCCTGACTTTC. Amino acid sequence: CASSPRAGNSGANVLTF.

Here the CDR3 reads CASSPTTGGEQPQHF. The CDR3 coding sequence is TGCGCCAGCAGCCCCACTACAGGGGGCGAACAGCCCCAGCATTTT. This sequence joins TRBV4-1 and TRBJ1-5, with 9 bases identical to TRBD1. J was trimmed by 7 bases and V by 4 bases; bases with no gene match: 8. Germline V gene lookup returns CDR1 MGHRA and CDR2 YSYEKL. CDR3 length equals 15 residues.

Remarks on this clone: The sample holds other DNA sequences that translate to the same CDR3. The rearrangement joins TRBV19 to TRBJ2-7; 7 bases fit TRBD1. Germline CDR1 is LNHDA and CDR2 is SQIVND (reference sequence). V dropped 3 bases and J dropped 2; count of bases not matched to a gene: 4. The CDR3 consists of 14 residues. The CDR3 loop reads CASSIGQGAYEQYF. The CDR3 DNA sequence: TGTGCCAGTAGTATTGGCCAGGGGGCCTACGAGCAGTACTTC.

This clone appeared a single time. The chain joins TRBV30 to TRBJ2-3; 7 bases are shared with TRBD1. Trimming took 1 base from V and 4 from J; bases not matched to a gene: 11. The CDR3 is 16 residues long. Per germline, CDR1 GTSNPN and CDR2 SVGIG (reference sequence). CDR3 bases: TGTGCCTGGAGTGAAACAGGGACAGTGGGGCCAGATACGCAGTATTTT. It is translated as CAWSETGTVGPDTQYF.